This TCR beta chain was identified during a study of a mutant IDH1 vaccine in newly diagnosed glioma. Study details: Treated patients comprised about 60% males and approximately 40% females, mean age approximately 42 years. The earlier regimen, radiotherapy, temozolomide, or both, was most often both.

The time point is: week 35, safety follow-up. In the vaccine, a single dose held 300 ug of the mutant IDH1 20-mer peptide, along with topical imiquimod. Across weeks 1, 3, 5, 7, 11, 15, 19 and 23, patients received a vaccination each time, eight in all. This CDR3 comprises 13 residues. The V gene's germline CDR1 is LNHDA and CDR2 SQIVND (reference sequence). The V end was cut by 3 bases, the J end by 0 bases, with 3 bases between. Findings and limits, study-wide: With respect to changes in top peripheral T cell clonotypes, pseudoprogression seemed unrelated.

Of note for this clone: No antigen is known for it.

The repertoire was sequenced with immunoSEQ multiplex PCR; TCRdb's copy has only in-frame clones and lacks some. The profile shows tens of thousands of clones, around 90% of them singletons. This sequence originates from a man aged 25-45 years with glioma. The V and J genes are TRBV19 and TRBJ1-3; D uncertain. The sequences come from PBMCs, collected from a glioma patient whose treatment included an IDH1 peptide vaccine. In DNA form, the CDR3 reads TGTGCCAGTAGTATGGACTCTGGAAACACCATATATTTT. Encoded protein: CASSMDSGNTIYF.